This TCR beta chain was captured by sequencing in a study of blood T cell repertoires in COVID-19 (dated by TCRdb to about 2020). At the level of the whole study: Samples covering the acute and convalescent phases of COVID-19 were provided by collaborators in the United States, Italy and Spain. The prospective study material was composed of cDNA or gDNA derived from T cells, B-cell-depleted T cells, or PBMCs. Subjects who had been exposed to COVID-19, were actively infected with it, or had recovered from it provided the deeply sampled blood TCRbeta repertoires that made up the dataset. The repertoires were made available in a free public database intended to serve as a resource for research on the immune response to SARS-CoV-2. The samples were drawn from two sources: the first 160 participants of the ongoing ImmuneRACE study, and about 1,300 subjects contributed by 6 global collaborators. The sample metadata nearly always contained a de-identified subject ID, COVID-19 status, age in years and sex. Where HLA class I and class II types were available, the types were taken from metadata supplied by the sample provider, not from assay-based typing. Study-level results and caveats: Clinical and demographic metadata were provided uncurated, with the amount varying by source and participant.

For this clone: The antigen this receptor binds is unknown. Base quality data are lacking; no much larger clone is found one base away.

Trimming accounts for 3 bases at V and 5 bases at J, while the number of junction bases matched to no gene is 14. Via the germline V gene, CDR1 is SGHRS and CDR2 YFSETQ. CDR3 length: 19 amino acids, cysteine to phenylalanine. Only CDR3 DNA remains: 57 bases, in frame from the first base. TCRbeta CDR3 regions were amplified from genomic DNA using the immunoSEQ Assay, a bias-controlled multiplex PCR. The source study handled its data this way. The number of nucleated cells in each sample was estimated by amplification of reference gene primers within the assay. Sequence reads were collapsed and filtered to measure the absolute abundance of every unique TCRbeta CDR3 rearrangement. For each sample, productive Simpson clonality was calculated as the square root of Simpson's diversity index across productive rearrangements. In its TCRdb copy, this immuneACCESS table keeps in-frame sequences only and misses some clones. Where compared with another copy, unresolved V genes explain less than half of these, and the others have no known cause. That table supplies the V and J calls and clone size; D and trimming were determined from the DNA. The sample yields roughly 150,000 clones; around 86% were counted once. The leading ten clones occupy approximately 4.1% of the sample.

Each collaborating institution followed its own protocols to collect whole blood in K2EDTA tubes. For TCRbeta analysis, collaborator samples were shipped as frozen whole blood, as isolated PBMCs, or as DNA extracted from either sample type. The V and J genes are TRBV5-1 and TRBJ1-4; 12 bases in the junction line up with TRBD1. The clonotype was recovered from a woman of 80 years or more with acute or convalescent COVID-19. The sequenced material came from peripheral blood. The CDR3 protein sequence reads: CASSSGELGTGGFNEKLFF. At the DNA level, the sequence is TGCGCCAGCAGCTCAGGAGAACTCGGGACAGGGGGCTTCAATGAAAAACTGTTTTTT.